A single TCR beta chain is shown here with its context. Its antigen is as yet unknown. The data are from a study of Ad26.COV2.S vaccination and SARS-CoV-2 variants. On the study more broadly: Once, or twice with 56 days between doses, Ad26.COV2.S was given intramuscularly.

Profiling relied on immunoSEQ multiplex PCR, and the TCRdb table lists in-frame clones only, not all of them. The data show about 410,000 clones, 92% seen once. Regarding the study as a whole: Possibly, TCR breadth and depth analyses underestimated total T cell responses.

Treatment indicated: around 19 received Ad26.COV2.S at low or high dose, single or two shots; 5 received placebo; per-sample allocation not given. Specimens were obtained on day 63 following the first vaccine or placebo injection. Aged 18-55 years, donor was enrolled in Boston at some point between 2019 and 2021. There are 15 residues in the CDR3. Trimming cost V 4 bases and J 3 bases, with 16 bases left between them. Per the germline V gene, CDR1 is SGHAT and CDR2 is FQNNGV. The clonotype comes from a person aged 18 to 59 who received the Ad26.COV2.S COVID-19 vaccine or a placebo. The V call is TRBV11-2, the J call TRBJ2-7, with D perhaps TRBD2 (5 bases). The sequences come from peripheral blood, collected in a trial of Ad26.COV2.S vaccine versus placebo. In nucleotides, the CDR3 is TGTGCCAGCAGCTCGGGCGAGGGTCCCATCTACGAGCAGTACTTC. Its protein is CASSSGEGPIYEQYF.